One sample yielded the 25 T cell receptor beta chains listed below, sequenced in a study of blood T cell repertoires in COVID-19. The table came from immunoSEQ multiplex PCR; TCRdb's copy has only in-frame clones and leaves some out. This sample yields roughly 120,000 clones, of which approximately 85% are seen a single time; about 15% belongs to the top ten. Sequenced: peripheral blood. All receptors come from a woman aged 55-69 years with acute or convalescent COVID-19.

The chain joins TRBV6-6 to TRBJ1-4; D unclear. Trimming took off 1 base at V and 4 bases at J, with 7 bases between the two ends. CDR3 length equals 14 residues. Germline lookup yields CDR1 MNHNY and CDR2 SVGAGI (reference sequence). Here the CDR3 DNA reads TGTGCCAGCAGTTACTTCCAGAATAATGAAAAACTGTTTTTT. Its protein is CASSYFQNNEKLFF.

The chain recombines TRBV4-2 with TRBJ2-1; 7 positions match TRBD1. The germline CDR1 and CDR2 sequences are LGHNA and YNFKEQ. The CDR3 contains 16 residues. J lost 4 bases, V lost 3 bases, and 9 bases had no gene match. The CDR3 loop is CASSQVGGQNYNEQFF. The CDR3 DNA sequence: TGTGCCAGCAGCCAGGTTGGGGGACAGAATTACAATGAGCAGTTCTTC.

The gene calls are TRBV6-6 and TRBJ1-5; D might be TRBD1 (5 bases). V gave up 6 bases and J gave up 5 bases, with 8 bases separating them. The CDR3 totals 12 residues. Germline V gene lookup returns CDR1 MNHNY and CDR2 SVGAGI (reference sequence). For the CDR3, the DNA is TGTGCCAGCAGACCCAGGGATCAGCCCCAGCATTTT. This gives the protein CASRPRDQPQHF.

This clone turned up a few times. The chain has TRBV25-1 and TRBJ2-1, with 13 bases fitting TRBD2. The CDR3 loop spans 15 amino acids. Germline V gene lookup returns CDR1 MGHDK and CDR2 SYGVNS. The ends lost 4 bases at V and 10 bases at J; junction bases unmatched: 7. The CDR3 sequence: CASSVTSGGAGEQFF. CDR3 DNA sequence: TGTGCCAGCAGTGTAACTAGCGGGGGGGCCGGGGAGCAGTTCTTC.

This chain connects TRBV7-3 to TRBJ2-4, with 7 bases matching TRBD1. The junction had 8 bases not matched to a gene; V was cut back by 1 base and J by 8 bases. This CDR3 region has 15 residues. CDR1 is SGHTA, CDR2 FQGTGA, per germline. CDR3 DNA: TGTGCCAGCAGCTTAATGCCGGGGCAGGGGGACATTCAGTACTTC. Protein product: CASSLMPGQGDIQYF.

V and J are TRBV2 and TRBJ2-7; TRBD2 might be the D (6 bases). CDR1 is SNHLY and CDR2 is FYNNEI in the germline V gene. V was cut by 7 bases and J by 3 bases, with 7 bases left in between. This CDR3 region has 11 residues. The CDR3 bases are TGTGCCAGCAAGGGACTCTACGAGCAGTACTTC. It codes for CASKGLYEQYF.

The chain is built from TRBV28 and TRBJ1-5; a weak D match, TRBD1 (6 bases). Germline V gene lookup returns CDR1 MDHEN and CDR2 SYDVKM. V shed 6 bases and J shed 0 bases, with 18 bases lying between them. The CDR3 loop spans 17 amino acids. CDR3 sequence reads: CASRNNRVPYSNQPQHF. CDR3 nucleotide sequence: TGTGCCAGCAGAAACAACAGGGTGCCCTATAGCAATCAGCCCCAGCATTTT.

This chain connects TRBV29-1 to TRBJ2-2; 8 positions agree with TRBD2. Germline assignment: CDR1 SQVTM and CDR2 ANQGSEA. The CDR3 is 14 amino acids. V was pared by 5 bases and J by 4 bases, with 6 bases of the junction left unmatched. In DNA form, the CDR3 reads TGCAGCGTTTCCGGGACTAGGGCCACCGGGGAGCTGTTTTTT. Its translation is CSVSGTRATGELFF.

The chain carries TRBV5-1 and TRBJ2-2; 7 positions match TRBD2. CDR1 SGHRS and CDR2 YFSETQ come from the germline V gene. V lost 4 bases, J lost 4 bases, and 10 bases stayed unmatched. The CDR3 extends over 16 amino acids. For the CDR3, the DNA is TGCGCCAGCAGCGGACTGTCCGGGGGGACCACCGGGGAGCTGTTTTTT. Encoded protein: CASSGLSGGTTGELFF.

This chain joins TRBV28 and TRBJ1-4, with a tentative D call TRBD1 (6 bases). Deletions cut 4 bases from V and 7 bases from J, with 25 bases between. The CDR3 is 18 residues long. Germline values: CDR1 MDHEN, CDR2 SYDVKM. CDR3 nucleotides: TGTGCCAGCAGTTCTCCCGGGGAACAGGGTCCCTCTCTTGAAAAACTGTTTTTT. It specifies CASSSPGEQGPSLEKLFF.

The chain recombines TRBV7-3 with TRBJ2-5; 9 bases are shared with TRBD1. The V gene end was trimmed by 5 bases and the J gene end by 4 bases; junction bases not matched to a gene: 5. The CDR3 loop spans 14 amino acids. In germline, CDR1 is SGHTA, CDR2 FQGTGA. CDR3 coding DNA: TGTGCCAGCAGCGCGACAGGGGGGCGAGAGACCCAGTACTTC. As protein: CASSATGGRETQYF.

The chain employs TRBV19 and TRBJ2-6, with 15 bases identical to TRBD2. The CDR3 spans 20 residues. With V trimmed by 6 bases and J by 2 bases, 11 bases remained unmatched. CDR1 is LNHDA and CDR2 is SQIVND in the germline V gene (reference sequence). CDR3 DNA: TGTGCCAGTAGCCCCGGACTAGCGGGGGGGCAGGCGCCTGGGGCCAACGTCCTGACTTTC. As protein: CASSPGLAGGQAPGANVLTF.

The CDR3 DNA reads TGTGCCAGCTCACCAGAGCAGGGGAGCAATGAGCAGTTCTTC. It codes for CASSPEQGSNEQFF. V usage is TRBV18 and J usage is TRBJ2-1; weak D call: TRBD1 (6 bases). The CDR3 spans 14 residues. Trimming removed 2 bases from V and 6 bases from J, with 11 bases in between. Germline CDR1 reads KGHSH; CDR2 reads LQKENI.

The rearrangement joins TRBV3-1 (or the pseudogene TRBV3-2) to TRBJ2-1; 10 bases map to TRBD2. The germline gives CDR1 LGHDT, CDR2 YNNKEL (reference sequence). This CDR3 is built from 15 residues. Trimming took 4 bases from V and 8 from J; bases not matched to a gene: 8. In DNA, the CDR3 is TGTGCCAGCAGCCCGAGACTAGCGGGTCGGCATGAGCAGTTCTTC. Residues: CASSPRLAGRHEQFF.

The genes are TRBV4-3 and TRBJ1-3, with a weak D call TRBD1 (5 bases). CDR3 size: 15 residues. Trimming pared 0 bases from V and 2 bases from J, leaving 8 bases between. Germline CDR1 LGHNA, CDR2 YSLEER. CDR3 sequence: CASSQDWGAGNTIYF. The CDR3 DNA reads as TGCGCCAGCAGCCAAGATTGGGGGGCTGGAAACACCATATATTTT.

The rearrangement joins TRBV10-3 to TRBJ2-7; 7 bases align to TRBD2. There are 13 residues in the CDR3. Germline CDR1 and CDR2: ENHRY and SYGVKD. The V and J ends lost 0 bases and 6 bases, in that order; junction bases with no gene match: 2. Here the CDR3 reads CAISESGGGEQYF. The CDR3 DNA sequence: TGTGCCATCAGTGAGTCGGGGGGGGGCGAGCAGTACTTC.

Turning to this clone: The same CDR3 also results from other DNA sequences found in this sample. The chain is built from TRBV12-3 or TRBV12-4 and TRBJ1-2; maybe TRBD1 (5 bases). With 6 bases removed from V and 7 bases from J, the gap between germline ends came to 12 bases. The CDR3 is 12 residues long. CDR3 coding DNA: TGTGCCAGCAGGTCCGGGAGGGGTGGCTACACCTTC. Translated: CASRSGRGGYTF.

J is TRBJ1-4 and V is TRBV6-4; D call uncertain. Germline-derived CDR1 and CDR2 are MRHNA and SNTAGT. This CDR3 is 13 amino acids long. The V and J ends lost 2 bases and 4 bases respectively, with 5 bases between them. The CDR3 DNA follows: TGTGCCAGCAGTGACGGCAGTAATGAAAAACTGTTTTTT. Its translation: CASSDGSNEKLFF.

The chain links TRBV6-5 to TRBJ1-1, with D possibly TRBD1 on 6 matching bases. The CDR3 has 15 amino acids. The V end lost 6 bases, the J end lost 0 bases, and 14 bases lay between the germline ends. Germline CDR1 and CDR2: MNHEY and SVGAGI. The CDR3 DNA reads TGTGCCAGCAGGGTCAGACAGGCCCTGAACACTGAAGCTTTCTTT. Translation: CASRVRQALNTEAFF.

This clone was detected once. V is TRBV6-6 and J is TRBJ1-4; maybe TRBD1 (5 bases). V lost 3 bases and J lost 10, with 15 bases in between. From germline, CDR1 is MNHNY and CDR2 SVGAGI (reference sequence). The CDR3 runs to 14 residues. Here the CDR3 DNA reads TGTGCCAGCAGTTATGCCGGGATGGGGGGAAAACTGTTTTTT. Its translation: CASSYAGMGGKLFF.

The chain employs TRBV4-3 and TRBJ2-1, with 9 bases matching TRBD1. CDR1 is LGHNA, CDR2 YSLEER, per germline. The CDR3 consists of 17 residues. Trimming at V came to 0 bases and at J to 3 bases, leaving 6 bases not matched to a gene. The CDR3: CASSQEGQGNFYNEQFF. The CDR3 region has the DNA TGCGCCAGCAGCCAAGAAGGACAGGGGAATTTCTACAATGAGCAGTTCTTC.

This rearrangement joins TRBV30 to TRBJ2-5; TRBD1 matches 7 bases. This CDR3 contains 16 residues. Germline V gene sequence: CDR1 GTSNPN, CDR2 SVGIG (reference sequence). V lost 0 bases and J lost 4; bases outside the gene matches: 11. CDR3 in amino acids: CAWSVISGTVGETQYF. CDR3 in DNA: TGTGCCTGGAGTGTAATCTCGGGGACAGTCGGAGAGACCCAGTACTTC.

V usage is TRBV7-2 and J usage is TRBJ1-1; D is unresolved. Germline lookup yields CDR1 SGHTA and CDR2 FQGNSA. Between the trimmed V and J ends, which lost 1 base and 2 bases, there was a span of 11 bases. CDR3 length equals 15 residues. The DNA for the CDR3 is TGTGCCAGCAGCTTAGAGGTACAGCTCAACACTGAAGCTTTCTTT. It encodes CASSLEVQLNTEAFF.

DNA for the CDR3: TGTGCCAGCAGCCAAGGACAGACCACTGAAGCTTTCTTT. Encoded protein: CASSQGQTTEAFF. This chain uses TRBV3-1 (or the pseudogene TRBV3-2) with TRBJ1-1; perhaps TRBD1 as D (5 bases). V dropped 1 base and J dropped 4 bases, with 7 bases sitting between them. The CDR3 length is 13 residues. CDR1 and CDR2 (germline): LGHDT, YNNKEL (reference sequence).

The chain couples TRBV6-2 or TRBV6-3 to TRBJ2-2, with 12 bases matching TRBD2. The CDR3 sequence is 15 residues long. The V gene end was trimmed by 4 bases and the J gene end by 7 bases; junction bases not matched to a gene: 4. The V gene's germline CDR1 is MNHEY and CDR2 SVGEGT. The CDR3 DNA reads as TGTGCCAGCAGTTGGACTAGCGGGGAGTACGGGGAGCTGTTTTTT. It encodes CASSWTSGEYGELFF.